This paragraph covers one TCR beta chain sequence. Its antigen is currently unknown. The repertoire was sequenced with immunoSEQ multiplex PCR; TCRdb's copy has only in-frame clones and lacks some. The repertoire holds about 130,000 clones, 80% to 90% seen once, with roughly a tenth in the top ten. The data belong to a study of T cell responses to AZD1222 COVID-19 vaccine. Study-level results: Vaccine-associated CD4 TCRs spanned spike, dominant at 160-218 and 743-854. Clonal diversity may have been underestimated in mostly white British donors. Nearly half of spike-specific TCRs reportedly go after variant regions that carry no mutations. At study baseline, merely six AZD1222 recipients were seropositive.

CDR1 is SGHTA, CDR2 FQGNSA, per germline. The CDR3 loop spans 15 amino acids. Trimming left V 0 bases short and J 7 bases short, with 15 bases between. The V call is TRBV7-2, the J call TRBJ1-2; D uncertain. The source was peripheral blood, collected 28 days after the second AZD1222 dose. The sequence was collected from an adult who received the AZD1222 COVID-19 vaccine. CDR3 amino acids: CASSLAMGGMRGYTF. The CDR3 DNA follows: TGTGCCAGCAGCTTAGCAATGGGTGGTATGCGTGGCTACACCTTC.